This T cell receptor (beta chain) emerged from a study of CD8 T cells in ankylosing spondylitis. Notes on the study in general: Significant enrichment of disease-linked clones was reported in matched ankylosing spondylitis synovial fluid. Characteristic of ankylosing spondylitis blood, it appeared, was a TCR beta motif comprising several highly homologous variants.

Quantitative 5'-RACE with molecular barcodes was used to make the TCR beta libraries. TCRdb independently ran MiXCR on the 5' RACE reads; one entry per CDR3 protein. The data hold about 220,000 distinct CDR3 sequences, with just under 7.5% observed a single time. Germline values: CDR1 MNHNS, CDR2 SASEGT. CDR3 length: 13 residues. Losses at the gene ends were 5 bases for V and 4 bases for J; bases not matched to a gene: 4. On this clonotype: What it recognizes is unknown.

Sequencing input: blood, either unsorted or a sorted T cell fraction (not recorded which). The chain has TRBV6-1 and TRBJ1-2; the match to TRBD1 covers 7 bases. The origin of this receptor is a male donor with ankylosing spondylitis. This CDR3 is CASSTTGPYGYTF. CDR3 DNA sequence: TGTGCCAGCAGTACGACAGGGCCCTATGGCTACACCTTC.